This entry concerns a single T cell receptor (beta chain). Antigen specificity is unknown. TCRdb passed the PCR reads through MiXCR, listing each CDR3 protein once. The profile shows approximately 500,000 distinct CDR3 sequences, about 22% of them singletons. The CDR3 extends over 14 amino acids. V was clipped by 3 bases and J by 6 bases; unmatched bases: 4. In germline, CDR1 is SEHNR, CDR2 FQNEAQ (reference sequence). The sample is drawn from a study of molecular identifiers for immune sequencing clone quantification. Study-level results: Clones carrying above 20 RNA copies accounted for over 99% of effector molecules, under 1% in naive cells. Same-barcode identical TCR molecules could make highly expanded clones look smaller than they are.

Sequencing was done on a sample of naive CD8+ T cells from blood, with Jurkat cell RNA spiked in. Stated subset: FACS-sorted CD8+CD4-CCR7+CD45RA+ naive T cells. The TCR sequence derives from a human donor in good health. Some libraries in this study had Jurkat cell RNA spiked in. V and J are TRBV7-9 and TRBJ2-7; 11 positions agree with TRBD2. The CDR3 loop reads CASSFIAGGREQYF. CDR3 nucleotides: TGTGCCAGCAGCTTTATAGCGGGGGGGCGCGAGCAGTACTTC. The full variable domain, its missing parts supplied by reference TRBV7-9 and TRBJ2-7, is DTGVSQNPRHKITKRGQNVTFRCDPISEHNRLYWYRQTLGQGPEFLTYFQNEAQLEKSRLLSDRFSAERPKGSFSTLEIQRTEQGDSAMYLCASSFIAGGREQYFGPGTRLTVT.